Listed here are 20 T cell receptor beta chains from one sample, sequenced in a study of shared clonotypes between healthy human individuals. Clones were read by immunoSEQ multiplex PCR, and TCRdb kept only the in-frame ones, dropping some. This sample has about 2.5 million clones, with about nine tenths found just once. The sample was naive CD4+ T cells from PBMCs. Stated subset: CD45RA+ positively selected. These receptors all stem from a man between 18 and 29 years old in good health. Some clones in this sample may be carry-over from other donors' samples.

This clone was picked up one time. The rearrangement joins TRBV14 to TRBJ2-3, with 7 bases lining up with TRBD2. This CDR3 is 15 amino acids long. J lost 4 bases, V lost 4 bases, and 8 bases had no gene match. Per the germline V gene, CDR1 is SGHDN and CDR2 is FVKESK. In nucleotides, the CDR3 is TGTGCCAGCAGCCGTGAGCGGGGAGGGGCAGATACGCAGTATTTT. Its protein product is CASSRERGGADTQYF.

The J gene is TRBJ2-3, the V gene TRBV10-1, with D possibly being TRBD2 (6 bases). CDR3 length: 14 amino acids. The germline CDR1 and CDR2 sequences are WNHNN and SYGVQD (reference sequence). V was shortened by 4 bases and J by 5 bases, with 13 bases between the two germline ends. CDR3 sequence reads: CASSVGGVQDTQYF. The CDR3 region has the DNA TGCGCCAGCAGTGTCGGCGGGGTTCAAGATACGCAGTATTTT.

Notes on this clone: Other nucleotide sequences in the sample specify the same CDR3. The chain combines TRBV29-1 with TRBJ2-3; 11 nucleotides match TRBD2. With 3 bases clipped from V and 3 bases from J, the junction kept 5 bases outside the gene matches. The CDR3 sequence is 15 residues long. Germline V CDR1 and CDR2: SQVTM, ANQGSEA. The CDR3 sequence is CSVDGTSGRTDTQYF. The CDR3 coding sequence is TGCAGCGTTGACGGTACTAGCGGGAGAACAGATACGCAGTATTTT.

CDR3 nucleotide sequence: TGTGCCAGCAGCTTAGTGCAGGGGACGAATGAGCAGTTCTTC. Protein product: CASSLVQGTNEQFF. The rearrangement links TRBV11-2 to TRBJ2-1; possible D gene TRBD1, 6 bases. Germline CDR1 SGHAT, CDR2 FQNNGV. The V gene lost 1 base and the J gene lost 7 bases, with 11 bases spanning the gap. The CDR3 has 14 residues.

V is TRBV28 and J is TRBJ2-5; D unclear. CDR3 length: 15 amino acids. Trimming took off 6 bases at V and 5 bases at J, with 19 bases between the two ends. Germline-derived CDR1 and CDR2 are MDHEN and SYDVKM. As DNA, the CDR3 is TGTGCCAGCAGGGGCAGCGCAGGTACGGTGGAGACCCAGTACTTC. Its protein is CASRGSAGTVETQYF.

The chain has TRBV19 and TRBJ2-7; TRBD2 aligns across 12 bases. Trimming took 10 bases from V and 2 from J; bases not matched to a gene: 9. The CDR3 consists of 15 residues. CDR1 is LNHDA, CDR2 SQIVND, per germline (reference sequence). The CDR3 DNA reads TGTGCCACCCGACTAGCGGGGGACGTTACCTACGAGCAGTACTTC. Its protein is CATRLAGDVTYEQYF.

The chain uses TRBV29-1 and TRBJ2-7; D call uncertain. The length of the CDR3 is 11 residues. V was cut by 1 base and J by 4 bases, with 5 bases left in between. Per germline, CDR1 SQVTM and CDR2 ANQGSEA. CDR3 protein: CSVEGWYEQYF. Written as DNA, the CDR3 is TGCAGCGTTGAAGGTTGGTACGAGCAGTACTTC.

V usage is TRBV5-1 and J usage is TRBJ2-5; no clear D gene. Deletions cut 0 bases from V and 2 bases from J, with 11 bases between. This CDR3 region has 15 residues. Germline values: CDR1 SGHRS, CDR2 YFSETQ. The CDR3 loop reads CASSLAAIQQETQYF. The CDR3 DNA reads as TGCGCCAGCAGCTTGGCAGCCATCCAACAAGAGACCCAGTACTTC.

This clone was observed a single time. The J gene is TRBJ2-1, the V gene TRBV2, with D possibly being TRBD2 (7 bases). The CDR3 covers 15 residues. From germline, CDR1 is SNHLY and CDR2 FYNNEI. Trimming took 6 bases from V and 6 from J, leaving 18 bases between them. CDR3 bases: TGTGCCAGCAGCCCCTTAGGGGGAGGGAGCAATGAGCAGTTCTTC. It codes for CASSPLGGGSNEQFF.

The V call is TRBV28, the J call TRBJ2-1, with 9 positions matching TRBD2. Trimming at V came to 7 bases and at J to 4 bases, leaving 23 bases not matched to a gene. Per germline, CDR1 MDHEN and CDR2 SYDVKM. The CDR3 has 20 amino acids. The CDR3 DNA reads TGTGCCAGCACTCCGAGGCTAGCGGGATTTACAGGCTCCAGATACAATGAGCAGTTCTTC. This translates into CASTPRLAGFTGSRYNEQFF.

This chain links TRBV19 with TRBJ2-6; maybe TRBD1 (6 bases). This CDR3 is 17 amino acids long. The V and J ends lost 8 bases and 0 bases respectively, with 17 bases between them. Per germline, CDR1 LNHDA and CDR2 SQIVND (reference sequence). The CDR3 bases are TGTGCCAGTCGGACGGTACAGGGTCTCTCTGGGGCCAACGTCCTGACTTTC. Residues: CASRTVQGLSGANVLTF.

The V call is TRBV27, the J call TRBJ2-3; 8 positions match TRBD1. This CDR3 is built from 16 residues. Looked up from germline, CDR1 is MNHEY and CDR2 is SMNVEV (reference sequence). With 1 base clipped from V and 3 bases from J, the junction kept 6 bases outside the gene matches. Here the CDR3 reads CASSLFGQGITDTQYF. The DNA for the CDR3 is TGTGCCAGCAGTTTATTCGGACAGGGTATAACAGATACGCAGTATTTT.

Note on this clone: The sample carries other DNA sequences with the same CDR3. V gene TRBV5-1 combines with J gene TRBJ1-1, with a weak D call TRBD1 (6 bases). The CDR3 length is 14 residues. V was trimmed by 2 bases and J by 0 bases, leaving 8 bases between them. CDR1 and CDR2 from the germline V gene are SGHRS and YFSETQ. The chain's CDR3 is CASSLQGVNTEAFF. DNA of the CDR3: TGCGCCAGCAGCTTACAGGGTGTGAACACTGAAGCTTTCTTT.

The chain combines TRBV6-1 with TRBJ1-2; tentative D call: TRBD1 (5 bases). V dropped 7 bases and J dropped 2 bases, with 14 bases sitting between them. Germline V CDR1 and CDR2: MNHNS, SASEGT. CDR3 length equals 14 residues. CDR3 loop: CASIQGFQNYGYTF. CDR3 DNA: TGTGCCAGCATTCAGGGTTTTCAAAACTATGGCTACACCTTC.

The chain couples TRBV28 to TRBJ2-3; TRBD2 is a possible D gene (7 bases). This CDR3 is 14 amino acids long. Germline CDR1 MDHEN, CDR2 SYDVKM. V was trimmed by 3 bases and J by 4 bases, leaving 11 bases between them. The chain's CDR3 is CASSLRGGADTQYF. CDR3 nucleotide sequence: TGTGCCAGCAGTTTGAGGGGGGGGGCAGATACGCAGTATTTT.

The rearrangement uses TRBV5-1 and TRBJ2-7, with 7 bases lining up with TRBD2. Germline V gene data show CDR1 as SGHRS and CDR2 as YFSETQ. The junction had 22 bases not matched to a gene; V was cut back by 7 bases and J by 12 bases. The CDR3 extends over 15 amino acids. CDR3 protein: CASQSGALRFNSRYF. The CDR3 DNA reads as TGCGCCAGCCAGAGCGGGGCCCTTCGGTTTAATAGTCGGTACTTC.

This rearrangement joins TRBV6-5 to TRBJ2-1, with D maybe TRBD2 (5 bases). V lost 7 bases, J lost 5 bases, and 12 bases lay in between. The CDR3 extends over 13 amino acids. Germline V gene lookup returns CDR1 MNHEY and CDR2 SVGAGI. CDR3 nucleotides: TGTGCCAGCACGAACCGAGGGAACAATGAGCAGTTCTTC. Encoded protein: CASTNRGNNEQFF.

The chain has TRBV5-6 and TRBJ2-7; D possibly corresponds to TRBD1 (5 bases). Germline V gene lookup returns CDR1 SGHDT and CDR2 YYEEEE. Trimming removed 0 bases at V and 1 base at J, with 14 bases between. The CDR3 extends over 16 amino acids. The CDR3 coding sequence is TGTGCCAGCAGCTTGGTAGGGGCGAGCCAATCCTACGAGCAGTACTTC. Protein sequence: CASSLVGASQSYEQYF. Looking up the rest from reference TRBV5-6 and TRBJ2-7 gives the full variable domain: DAGVTQSPTHLIKTRGQQVTLRCSPKSGHDTVSWYQQALGQGPQFIFQYYEEEERQRGNFPDRFSGHQFPNYSSELNVNALLLGDSALYLCASSLVGASQSYEQYFGPGTRLTVT.

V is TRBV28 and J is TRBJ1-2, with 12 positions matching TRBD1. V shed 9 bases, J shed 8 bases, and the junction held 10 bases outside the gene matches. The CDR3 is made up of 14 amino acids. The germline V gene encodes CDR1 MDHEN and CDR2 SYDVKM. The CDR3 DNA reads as TGTGCCAGTAAACCGGGACAGGGGGCGGGAGGCTACACCTTC. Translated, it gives CASKPGQGAGGYTF.

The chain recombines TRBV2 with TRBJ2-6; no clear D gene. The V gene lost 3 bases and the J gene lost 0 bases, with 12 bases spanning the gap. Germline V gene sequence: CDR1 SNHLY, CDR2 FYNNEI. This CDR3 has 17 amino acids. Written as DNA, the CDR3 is TGTGCCAGCAGTGAGTGGGGTTTGGGCTCTGGGGCCAACGTCCTGACTTTC. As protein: CASSEWGLGSGANVLTF.